A single sample gave rise to the 25 T cell receptor beta chains below, sequenced in a study of shared clonotypes between healthy human individuals. Assay: immunoSEQ multiplex PCR; the TCRdb copy retains only in-frame clones and omits some. The table records roughly 2,300,000 clones, less than 95% of them present only once. The sample consisted of naive CD4+ T cells from PBMCs. Subset reported: CD45RA+ positively selected. These receptors all come from a man between 18 and 29 years old in good health. Some clones in this sample may be carry-over from other donors' samples.

V and J are TRBV7-9 and TRBJ2-2; 8 nucleotides agree with TRBD1. Germline V lookup: CDR1 SEHNR, CDR2 FQNEAQ (reference sequence). The CDR3 has 19 amino acids. V lost 5 bases, J lost 5 bases, and 19 bases stayed unmatched. CDR3 sequence: CASSPREPGQATRTGELFF. CDR3 bases: TGTGCCAGCAGCCCCCGGGAACCGGGACAGGCCACGCGTACCGGGGAGCTGTTTTTT.

This chain links TRBV28 with TRBJ2-1; TRBD2 aligns across 9 bases. After removal of 7 bases from V and 3 bases from J, the junction contained 7 bases not matched to a gene. This CDR3 comprises 15 residues. Germline lookup yields CDR1 MDHEN and CDR2 SYDVKM. DNA for the CDR3: TGTGCCAGCATAGAAGCGGGAGGTCGCTACAATGAGCAGTTCTTC. Residues: CASIEAGGRYNEQFF.

This chain joins TRBV7-3 and TRBJ2-3, with D unresolved. Germline V gene sequence: CDR1 SGHTA, CDR2 FQGTGA. V dropped 8 bases and J dropped 0 bases, with 6 bases sitting between them. The CDR3 covers 12 residues. CDR3 DNA: TGTGCCAGCTCTATTAGCACAGATACGCAGTATTTT. Translating gives CASSISTDTQYF.

The J gene is TRBJ2-7, the V gene TRBV5-1; 7 bases line up with TRBD1. V gave up 3 bases and J gave up 2 bases; unmatched junction bases: 5. This CDR3 has 14 amino acids. CDR1 and CDR2 from the germline V gene are SGHRS and YFSETQ. CDR3 coding DNA: TGCGCCAGCAGCTCAGGACAGGTCACCTACGAGCAGTACTTC. Its translation: CASSSGQVTYEQYF.

V is TRBV29-1 and J is TRBJ1-2; no reliable D call. CDR1 and CDR2 (germline): SQVTM, ANQGSEA. Trimming took off 2 bases at V and 6 bases at J, with 10 bases between the two ends. The CDR3 has 12 residues. Here the CDR3 reads CSVERDLDGYTF. For the CDR3, the DNA is TGCAGCGTTGAACGAGATTTGGATGGCTACACCTTC.

This clone came up once. V and J are TRBV28 and TRBJ1-5; TRBD1 matches at 11 bases. This CDR3 spans 14 amino acids. Germline values: CDR1 MDHEN, CDR2 SYDVKM. Trimming at V came to 4 bases and at J to 4 bases, leaving 0 bases not matched to a gene. CDR3 amino acids: CASSWDRGNQPQHF. CDR3 sequence (DNA): TGTGCCAGCAGTTGGGACAGGGGGAATCAGCCCCAGCATTTT.

This chain joins TRBV5-4 and TRBJ1-2; 9 bases are a match to TRBD1. The germline gives CDR1 SGHNT, CDR2 YYREEE (reference sequence). The CDR3 is 16 residues long. J lost 0 bases, V lost 2 bases, and 5 bases had no gene match. DNA for the CDR3: TGTGCCAGCAGCTTCGGGGACAGGGCGACTAACTATGGCTACACCTTC. Translated: CASSFGDRATNYGYTF.

This clone has just one count. The chain couples TRBV7-9 to TRBJ2-2; TRBD1 matches 7 bases. CDR1 is SEHNR, CDR2 FQNEAQ, per germline (reference sequence). This CDR3 comprises 16 residues. The ends lost 1 base at V and 4 bases at J; junction bases unmatched: 6. The DNA for the CDR3 is TGTGCCAGCAGCTTAGGGTGGGACAGATCCACCGGGGAGCTGTTTTTT. Translation gives CASSLGWDRSTGELFF.

The V gene is TRBV11-2, the J gene TRBJ2-7; D perhaps matches TRBD2 (6 bases). V was clipped by 0 bases and J by 4 bases, with 10 bases between them. Germline CDR1 reads SGHAT; CDR2 reads FQNNGV. The CDR3 has 14 amino acids. Here the CDR3 reads CASSLDIGGYEQYF. The CDR3 region has the DNA TGTGCCAGCAGCTTAGATATCGGGGGTTACGAGCAGTACTTC.

This clone showed up just a few times. This rearrangement joins TRBV21-1 to TRBJ1-1; the DNA was not compared with TRBD1, the D call given in the table. TRBV21-1 is labeled a pseudogene. This CDR3 comprises 14 residues. DNA of the CDR3: TGTGCCAGCGGCCATAGGGACATGAACACTGAAGCTTTCTTT. The encoded protein is CASGHRDMNTEAFF.

This clone was seen once. The V gene is TRBV9, the J gene TRBJ2-7; TRBD2 matches 7 bases. With V trimmed by 2 bases and J by 4 bases, 9 bases remained unmatched. Looked up from germline, CDR1 is SGDLS and CDR2 is YYNGEE. The CDR3 spans 15 residues. The CDR3 DNA is TGTGCCAGCAGCGTCACTGCGGGAGTTGCGTACGAGCAGTACTTC. Encoded protein: CASSVTAGVAYEQYF.

The rearrangement links TRBV18 to TRBJ2-3, with D possibly being TRBD1 (5 bases). Germline values: CDR1 KGHSH, CDR2 LQKENI. The CDR3 is 17 residues long. The ends were cut back, 0 bases at V and 1 base at J, with 14 bases in the middle. The chain's CDR3 is CASSPPGQGSRTDTQYF. The CDR3 nucleotides read TGTGCCAGCTCACCACCGGGTCAGGGCAGTCGCACAGATACGCAGTATTTT.

This chain connects TRBV5-1 to TRBJ1-3; a possible D gene is TRBD1 (5 bases). Germline V gene lookup returns CDR1 SGHRS and CDR2 YFSETQ. The ends were cut back, 1 base at V and 0 bases at J, with 11 bases in the middle. CDR3 size: 16 residues. The CDR3 DNA sequence: TGCGCCAGCAGCTTGCTGGCAGGGCGCTCTGGAAACACCATATATTTT. It codes for CASSLLAGRSGNTIYF. The variable domain in full, completed from reference TRBV5-1 and TRBJ1-3, reads KAGVTQTPRYLIKTRGQQVTLSCSPISGHRSVSWYQQTPGQGLQFLFEYFSETQRNKGNFPGRFSGRQFSNSRSEMNVSTLELGDSALYLCASSLLAGRSGNTIYFGEGSWLTVV.

The chain links TRBV18 to TRBJ2-7; D remains ambiguous. Per the germline V gene, CDR1 is KGHSH and CDR2 is LQKENI. Trimming took 0 bases from V and 3 from J, leaving 12 bases between them. The CDR3 consists of 15 residues. CDR3 protein: CASSPPLAKGYEQYF. Here the CDR3 DNA reads TGTGCCAGCTCACCACCCCTGGCGAAGGGCTACGAGCAGTACTTC.

Notes on this clone: This sample includes further DNA sequences coding for the same CDR3. Here the CDR3 DNA reads TGTGCCAGCAGAACTAGCGGGAATGAGCAGTTCTTC. Its translation: CASRTSGNEQFF. The chain couples TRBV28 to TRBJ2-1, with 9 bases fitting TRBD2. With 6 bases clipped from V and 7 bases from J, the junction kept 1 base outside the gene matches. The CDR3 length is 12 residues. Germline V CDR1 and CDR2: MDHEN, SYDVKM.

The chain uses TRBV6-1 and TRBJ2-7, with 9 bases lining up with TRBD1. Germline V gene sequence: CDR1 MNHNS, CDR2 SASEGT. The junction had 8 bases not matched to a gene; V was cut back by 8 bases and J by 3 bases. This CDR3 region has 14 residues. The CDR3: CASRLRTGVYEQYF. The CDR3 coding sequence is TGTGCCAGCCGGTTAAGGACAGGGGTCTACGAGCAGTACTTC.

In the case of this clone: The sample contains more than one DNA sequence encoding this CDR3. The chain employs TRBV18 and TRBJ1-5; perhaps TRBD1 as D (5 bases). Trimming stripped 3 bases from V and 0 bases from J, with 9 bases between. CDR1 and CDR2 from the germline V gene are KGHSH and LQKENI. The CDR3 spans 15 residues. The chain's CDR3 is CASSPRGNSNQPQHF. The CDR3 DNA sequence: TGTGCCAGCTCACCGAGGGGTAATAGCAATCAGCCCCAGCATTTT.

The chain recombines TRBV18 with TRBJ1-2, with TRBD1 identical over 7 bases. This CDR3 is built from 12 residues. The trim removed 2 bases at V and 6 bases at J, leaving 0 bases unmatched. Germline assignment: CDR1 KGHSH and CDR2 LQKENI. The CDR3 coding sequence is TGTGCCAGCTCACCAACAGGGGATGGCTACACCTTC. This gives the protein CASSPTGDGYTF.

A word on this clone: Other DNA sequences in this specimen translate into the identical CDR3. V is TRBV9 and J is TRBJ2-3; D is unclear. Germline V gives CDR1 SGDLS, CDR2 YYNGEE. This CDR3 has 14 residues. With 0 bases removed from V and 0 bases from J, the gap between germline ends came to 5 bases. CDR3 protein: CASSVVGSTDTQYF. The DNA for the CDR3 is TGTGCCAGCAGCGTAGTGGGAAGCACAGATACGCAGTATTTT.

V and J are TRBV5-1 and TRBJ2-5; no clear D gene. Trimming removed 6 bases at V and 4 bases at J, with 16 bases between. Germline CDR1 and CDR2: SGHRS and YFSETQ. The CDR3 length is 14 residues. The chain's CDR3 is CASTPPGVAETQYF. Here the CDR3 DNA reads TGCGCCAGCACTCCTCCGGGCGTCGCAGAGACCCAGTACTTC.

This clone appeared a single time. The V call is TRBV18, the J call TRBJ1-4, with D possibly being TRBD1 (5 bases). The CDR3 is 18 amino acids. The ends were cut back, 2 bases at V and 8 bases at J, with 24 bases in the middle. Germline V lookup: CDR1 KGHSH, CDR2 LQKENI. CDR3 amino acids: CASSPYYGSGLGEEKLFF. CDR3 nucleotide sequence: TGTGCCAGCTCACCATACTACGGGTCGGGGCTCGGGGAGGAAAAACTGTTTTTT.

The gene calls are TRBV21-1 and TRBJ2-1; the D call TRBD1 from the table was never checked on the DNA. TRBV21-1 is a known pseudogene. The CDR3 has 15 amino acids. The CDR3 DNA follows: TGTGCCAGCAGCAGTAGGAGCGAGTTAAGGGGTGAGCAGTTCTTC. Translating gives CASSSRSELRGEQFF.

The chain carries TRBV13 and TRBJ2-5, with TRBD2 identical over 10 bases. This CDR3 contains 17 residues. CDR1 is PRHDT, CDR2 FYEKMQ, per germline (reference sequence). The V gene end was trimmed by 2 bases and the J gene end by 5 bases; junction bases not matched to a gene: 11. DNA for the CDR3: TGTGCCAGCAGCTTATCCCGATCTAGCGGGAGAGGGGAGACCCAGTACTTC. Residues: CASSLSRSSGRGETQYF. The complete variable domain, with remaining parts taken from reference TRBV13 and TRBJ2-5, reads AAGVIQSPRHLIKEKRETATLKCYPIPRHDTVYWYQQGPGQDPQFLISFYEKMQSDKGSIPDRFSAQQFSDYHSELNMSSLELGDSALYFCASSLSRSSGRGETQYFGPGTRLLVL.

The genes are TRBV7-8 and TRBJ2-5, with D possibly being TRBD2 (6 bases). Germline CDR1 reads SGHVS; CDR2 reads FQNEAQ. The CDR3 covers 16 residues. Trimming pared 4 bases from V and 7 bases from J, leaving 22 bases between. Here the CDR3 DNA reads TGTGCCAGCAGCTCCACTCGGGCGGGATGGTTAAGGACCCAGTACTTC. It codes for CASSSTRAGWLRTQYF.

The chain uses TRBV4-2 and TRBJ1-4; weak D call: TRBD1 (6 bases). Germline CDR1 and CDR2: LGHNA and YNFKEQ. V was trimmed by 4 bases and J by 6 bases, leaving 18 bases between them. CDR3 length equals 16 residues. The CDR3 nucleotides read TGTGCCAGCAGCCCCCGATATTCCGGGACATATGAAAAACTGTTTTTT. Protein product: CASSPRYSGTYEKLFF.